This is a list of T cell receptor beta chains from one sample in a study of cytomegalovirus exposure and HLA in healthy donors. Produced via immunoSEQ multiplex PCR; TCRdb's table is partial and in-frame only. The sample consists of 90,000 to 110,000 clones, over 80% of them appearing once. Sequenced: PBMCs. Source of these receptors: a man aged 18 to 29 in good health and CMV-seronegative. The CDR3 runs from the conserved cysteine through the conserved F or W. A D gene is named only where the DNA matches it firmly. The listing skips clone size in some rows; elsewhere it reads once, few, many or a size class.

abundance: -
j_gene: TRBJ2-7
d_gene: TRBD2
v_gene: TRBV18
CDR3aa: CASSQASGRISKTHEQYF
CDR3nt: TGTGCCAGCTCACAAGCTAGCGGGAGGATTTCTAAAACCCACGAGCAGTACTTC

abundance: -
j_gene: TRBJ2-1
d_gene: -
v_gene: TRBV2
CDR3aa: CASSLRESTGPYEQFF
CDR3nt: TGTGCCAGCAGTCTTCGGGAGTCCACCGGACCATATGAGCAGTTCTTC

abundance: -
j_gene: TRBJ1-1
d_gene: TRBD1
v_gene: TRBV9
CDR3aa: CASSEWTGGRRTEAFF
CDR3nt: TGTGCCAGCAGCGAGTGGACAGGGGGAAGACGGACTGAAGCTTTCTTT

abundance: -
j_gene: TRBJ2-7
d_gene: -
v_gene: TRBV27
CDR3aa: CASSLSKTYEQYF
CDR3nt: TGTGCCAGCAGTTTATCCAAAACCTACGAGCAGTACTTC

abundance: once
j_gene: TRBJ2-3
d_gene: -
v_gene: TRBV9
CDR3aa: CASSGPDWEGTDTQYF
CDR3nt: TGTGCCAGCAGCGGACCCGACTGGGAGGGCACAGATACGCAGTATTTT

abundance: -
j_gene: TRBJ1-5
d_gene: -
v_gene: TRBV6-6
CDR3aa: CASSYSGGTGQPQHF
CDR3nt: TGTGCCAGCAGTTACTCGGGGGGAACAGGTCAGCCCCAGCATTTT

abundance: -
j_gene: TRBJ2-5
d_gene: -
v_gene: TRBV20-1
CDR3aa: CSAPRVETQYF
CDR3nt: TGCAGTGCCCCCCGGGTGGAGACCCAGTACTTC

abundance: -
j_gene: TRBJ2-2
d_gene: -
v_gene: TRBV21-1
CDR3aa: CASSKVKQRWVTGELFF
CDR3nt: TGTGCCAGCAGCAAAGTAAAGCAGCGGTGGGTCACCGGGGAGCTGTTTTTT

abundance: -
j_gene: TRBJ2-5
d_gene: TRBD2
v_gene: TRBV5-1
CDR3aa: CASSLGLGLAGETQYF
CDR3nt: TGCGCCAGCAGCTTGGGATTGGGACTAGCGGGAGAGACCCAGTACTTC

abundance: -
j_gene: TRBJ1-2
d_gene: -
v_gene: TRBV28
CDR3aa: CASRDQGVVGDGYTF
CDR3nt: TGTGCCAGCAGAGACCAGGGTGTCGTAGGTGATGGCTACACCTTC

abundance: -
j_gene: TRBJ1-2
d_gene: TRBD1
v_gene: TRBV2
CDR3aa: CASRYQGAGYGYTF
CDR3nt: TGTGCCAGCAGGTATCAGGGGGCAGGATATGGCTACACCTTC

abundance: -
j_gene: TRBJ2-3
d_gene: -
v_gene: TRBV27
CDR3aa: CASSLSRGWDETQYF
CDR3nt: TGTGCCAGCAGTTTATCGAGGGGGTGGGACGAAACGCAGTATTTT

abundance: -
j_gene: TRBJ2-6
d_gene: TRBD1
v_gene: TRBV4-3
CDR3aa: CASSQDNRGPGANVLTF
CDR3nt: TGCGCCAGCAGCCAAGATAATAGGGGGCCTGGGGCCAACGTCCTGACTTTC

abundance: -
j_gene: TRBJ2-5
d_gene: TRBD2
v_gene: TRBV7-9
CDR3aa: CASSLWTSGPAQGTQYF
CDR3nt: TGTGCCAGCAGCTTGTGGACTAGCGGGCCCGCCCAGGGGACCCAGTACTTC

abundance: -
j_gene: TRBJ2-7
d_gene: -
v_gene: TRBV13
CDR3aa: CASSLRRFPYEQYF
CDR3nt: TGTGCCAGCAGCCTTAGGAGGTTTCCCTACGAGCAGTACTTC

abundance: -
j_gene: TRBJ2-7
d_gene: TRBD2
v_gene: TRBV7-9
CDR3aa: CASSSTSGSRGEQYF
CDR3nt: TGTGCCAGCAGCAGTACTAGCGGTTCCCGGGGCGAGCAGTACTTC

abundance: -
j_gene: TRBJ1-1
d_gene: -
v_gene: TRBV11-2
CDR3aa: CASRAGVNTEAFF
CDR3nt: TGTGCCAGCAGGGCGGGAGTGAACACTGAAGCTTTCTTT

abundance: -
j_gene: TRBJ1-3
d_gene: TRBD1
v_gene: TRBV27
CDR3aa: CASSEYRGSGNTIYF
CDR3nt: TGTGCCAGCAGTGAGTACAGGGGATCTGGAAACACCATATATTTT

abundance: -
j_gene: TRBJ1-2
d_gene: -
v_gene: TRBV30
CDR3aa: CAWSVGGYGYTF
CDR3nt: TGTGCCTGGAGTGTCGGTGGCTATGGCTACACCTTC

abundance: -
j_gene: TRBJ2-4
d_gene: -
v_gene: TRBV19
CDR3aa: CASSIGRANIQYF
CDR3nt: TGTGCCAGTAGTATAGGGAGGGCAAACATTCAGTACTTC

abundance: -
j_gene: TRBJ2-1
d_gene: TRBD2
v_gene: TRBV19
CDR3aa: CASIKRSGTSGFYNEQFF
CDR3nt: TGTGCCAGTATCAAGAGGAGCGGGACTAGCGGTTTTTACAATGAGCAGTTCTTC

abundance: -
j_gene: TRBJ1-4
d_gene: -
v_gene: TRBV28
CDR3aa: CASRPILATNEKLFF
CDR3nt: TGTGCCAGCAGACCTATTCTTGCAACTAATGAAAAACTGTTTTTT

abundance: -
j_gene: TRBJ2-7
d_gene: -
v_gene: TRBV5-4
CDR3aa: CASSSTQRYEQYF
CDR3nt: TGTGCCAGCAGCTCCACCCAGCGTTACGAGCAGTACTTC

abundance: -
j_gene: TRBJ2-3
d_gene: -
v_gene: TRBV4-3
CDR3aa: CASSQEYGSTDTQYF
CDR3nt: TGCGCCAGCAGCCAAGAATATGGCAGCACAGATACGCAGTATTTT